This TCR beta chain was captured by sequencing in a study of blood T cell repertoires in COVID-19. Across the whole study: Sites in the United States, Italy and Spain provided acute and convalescent COVID-19 samples. PBMCs, B-cell-depleted T cells, or T cells provided the cDNA or gDNA that made up the material.

Patients in Seattle were enrolled during active infection, then followed longitudinally. Germline V gene data show CDR1 as ENHRY and CDR2 as SYGVKD. Trimming at V came to 1 base and at J to 5 bases, leaving 9 bases not matched to a gene. The CDR3 has 16 residues. Per the study methods: It was from reference gene primer amplification that nucleated cell counts were estimated. Clones were read by immunoSEQ multiplex PCR, and TCRdb kept only the in-frame ones, dropping some. That table supplies the V and J calls and clone size; D and trimming were determined from the DNA. The repertoire holds hundreds of thousands of clones, with 89% as singletons.

The material sequenced was peripheral blood. This chain uses TRBV10-3 with TRBJ2-7, with TRBD1 matching 9 bases. This clonotype was obtained from a woman in her twenties or thirties with COVID-19, enrolled during active disease. CDR3 coding DNA: TGTGCCATCAGTGAGTGGAAGAGACAGGGGGGAAACGAGCAGTACTTC. Its translation: CAISEWKRQGGNEQYF.